This T cell receptor beta chain was found in a study of blood T cell repertoires in COVID-19 (TCRdb year 2020). A note on the overall study: Collaborator samples came from the United States, Italy and Spain and covered acute and convalescent phases of COVID-19. The material from the prospective study consisted of cDNA or gDNA derived from T cells, B-cell-depleted T cells, or PBMCs. Subjects who had been exposed to COVID-19, were actively infected with it, or had recovered from it provided the deeply sampled blood TCRbeta repertoires that made up the dataset. The repertoires were released in a freely available public database intended as a resource for research on the immune response to SARS-CoV-2. The samples were drawn from two sources: the first 160 participants of the ongoing ImmuneRACE study, and 950 to 1,500 subjects contributed by 6 global collaborators. A de-identified subject ID, COVID-19 status, age in years and sex were almost always included in the sample metadata. Where HLA class I and class II types were available, the types were taken from metadata supplied by the sample provider, not from assay-based typing. The full study reports these points: Clinical and demographic metadata were provided uncurated, with the amount varying by source and participant.

The collaborating institutions used their own protocols to collect whole blood in K2EDTA tubes. For TCRbeta analysis, collaborators shipped samples in one of three forms: frozen whole blood, isolated PBMCs, or DNA extracted from either of those sample types. In regard to this clone: Its antigen is not yet known. The input lacks base qualities; no much larger clone sits a single base away.

TCRbeta CDR3 regions were amplified from genomic DNA by means of the immunoSEQ Assay, a bias-controlled multiplex PCR. The published analysis was carried out like this. The number of nucleated cells in each sample was estimated from the amplification of reference gene primers within the assay. To quantify the absolute abundance of each unique TCRbeta CDR3 rearrangement, sequence reads were collapsed and filtered. For each sample, productive Simpson clonality was calculated by taking the square root of Simpson's diversity index across productive rearrangements. In TCRdb, the immuneACCESS table is reduced to in-frame sequences with V and J assigned. These tables do not hold every clone; where another copy was compared, an unresolved V gene accounts for under half, and the others remain unexplained. For V, J and clone size, that table is used; D and trimming come from the DNA. The sample table shows about 130,000 clones, and approximately 84% are seen once. Clones ranked in the top ten supply over 10% of the sample.

The CDR3 goes from the cysteine to the phenylalanine over 14 residues. Only CDR3 DNA is held: 42 bases, read in frame from base 1. CDR1 and CDR2, looked up from the germline V gene, are SGDLS and YYNGEE. V is shortened by 0 bases, J by 4 bases, and the region joining them spans 10 bases. The chain is encoded by TRBV9 joined to TRBJ1-1, with the identity of the D gene unclear. Source material: peripheral blood. The TCR sequence derives from a human donor in a cohort sampled during active COVID-19. The DNA sequence follows: TGTGCCAGCAGCGTAGAATCAAGCACCACTGAAGCTTTCTTT. This codes for CASSVESSTTEAFF.